This TCR beta chain was documented in a study of OX40 agonist ivuxolimab in advanced cancers. As for the study more broadly: The costimulatory receptor OX40 (CD134) was targeted by ivuxolimab, a fully human IgG2 agonistic monoclonal antibody. Intravenous ivuxolimab was administered to patients every 2 weeks at six dose levels: 0.01, 0.1, 0.3, 1.5, 3 and 10 mg/kg. Of the approximately 50 dose-escalation patients, hepatocellular carcinoma was present in approximately 20, melanoma in roughly 15, renal cell carcinoma in 9 and head and neck cancer in 9. In the dose-escalation cohort, about four fifths of patients were male, and the mean age was approximately 60 years with a range of roughly 23 to 79. Patients were allowed to have had prior anti-PD-1, anti-PD-L1 or anti-CTLA-4 therapy, and approximately 43% of the dose-escalation patients had previously received checkpoint inhibitors. Partial responses occurred in three dose-escalation patients, of whom one had hepatocellular carcinoma and two had cutaneous melanoma. Peripheral TCRbeta sequencing was intended to test whether TCR sequence diversity was altered and clonal T-cell expansion was caused by ivuxolimab. The paper reports the monotherapy dose-escalation portion (N of about 52 patients) of the phase I ivuxolimab trial. On the study overall, not on this receptor specifically: Antigen specificity was not determined for the clonally expanded peripheral T cells. Low levels of normalized T-cell clonal expansion were also shown by some nonresponding patients. In the 0.1-3.0 mg/kg groups, partial responders were among the patients with the lowest normalized peripheral clonal expansion, particularly in CD8+ T cells. After ivuxolimab, more expanded clones were found on average in CD8+ T cells than in CD4+ T cells. At doses of 0.1 to 3.0 mg/kg, clonal expansion of both CD4+ and CD8+ T cells in blood was seen between baseline and week 6.

A note on this clone: It has no known antigen specificity. There are no base qualities to consult, and no much larger clone falls within one base.

The CDR3 measures 14 amino acids from cysteine to phenylalanine. Just the 42-base CDR3 DNA is kept, in frame starting at base 1. Reading the germline V gene gives CDR1 SGHDT and CDR2 YYEEEE. After removal of 5 bases from V and 6 bases from J, the junction retains 6 bases not matched to a gene. The trial excluded patients who had a history of autoimmune disease or who were on systemic immunosuppression. Peripheral blood for TCR sequencing was collected from all dose cohorts at baseline, on cycle 4 day 1, and on cycle 7 day 1. The samples were drawn from a first-in-human, open-label, multicenter phase I dose-escalation trial of ivuxolimab. The trial enrolled adults with locally advanced or metastatic head and neck squamous cell, hepatocellular, melanoma or renal cell carcinoma. Before TCR sequencing, CD4+ T cells and CD8+ T cells from peripheral blood were sorted into separate populations. For sequencing of the TCRbeta CDR3 region, genomic DNA was extracted from the sorted cells. The immunoSEQ Assay was used for sequencing of TCRbeta CDR3 regions. Imported from immuneACCESS, the table was reduced by TCRdb to in-frame sequences with V and J called. These copies leave out some clones; in studies compared against another copy, an unresolved V gene accounts for under half, and the cause of the remainder is not known. The sample includes roughly 39,000 clones, with over 75% observed a single time. Less than 15% of the sample is in the top ten clones.

This receptor was identified in an adult with an advanced solid tumor such as melanoma, head and neck, liver or kidney cancer. The sample in question was CD4+ or CD8+ T cells sorted from blood, obtained in a trial of the OX40 agonist ivuxolimab. The rearrangement combines TRBV5-6 with TRBJ1-5, with 9 bases matching TRBD1. The sequenced DNA is TGTGCCAGCAGTTCCACAGGGGGCGGTCAGCCCCAGCATTTT. The encoded protein is CASSSTGGGQPQHF.